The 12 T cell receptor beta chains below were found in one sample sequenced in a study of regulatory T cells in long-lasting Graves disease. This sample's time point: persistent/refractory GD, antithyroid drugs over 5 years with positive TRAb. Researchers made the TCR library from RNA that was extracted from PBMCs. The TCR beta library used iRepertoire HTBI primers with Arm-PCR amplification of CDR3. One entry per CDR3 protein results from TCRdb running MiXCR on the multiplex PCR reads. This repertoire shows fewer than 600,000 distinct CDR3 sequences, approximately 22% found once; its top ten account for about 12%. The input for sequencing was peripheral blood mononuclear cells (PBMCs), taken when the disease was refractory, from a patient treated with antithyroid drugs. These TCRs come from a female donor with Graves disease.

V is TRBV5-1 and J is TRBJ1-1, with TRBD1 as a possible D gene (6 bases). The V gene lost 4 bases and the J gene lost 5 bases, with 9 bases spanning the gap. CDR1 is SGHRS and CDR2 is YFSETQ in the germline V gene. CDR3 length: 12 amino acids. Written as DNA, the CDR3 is TGCGCCAGCAGCCCAGGGGAGACTGAAGCTTTCTTT. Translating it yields CASSPGETEAFF.

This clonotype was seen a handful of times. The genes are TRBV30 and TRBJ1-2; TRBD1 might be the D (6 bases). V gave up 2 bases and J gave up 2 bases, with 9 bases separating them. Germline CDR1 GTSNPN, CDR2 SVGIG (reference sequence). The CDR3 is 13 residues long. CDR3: CAWSLTGNYGYTF. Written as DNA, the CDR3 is TGTGCCTGGAGTTTGACAGGAAACTATGGCTACACCTTC.

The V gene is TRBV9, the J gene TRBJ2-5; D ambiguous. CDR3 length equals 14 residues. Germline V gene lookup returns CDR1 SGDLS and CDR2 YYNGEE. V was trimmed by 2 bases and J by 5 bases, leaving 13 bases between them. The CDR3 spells CASSVTSAGETQYF. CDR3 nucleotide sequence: TGTGCCAGCAGCGTTACCTCCGCTGGGGAGACCCAGTACTTC.

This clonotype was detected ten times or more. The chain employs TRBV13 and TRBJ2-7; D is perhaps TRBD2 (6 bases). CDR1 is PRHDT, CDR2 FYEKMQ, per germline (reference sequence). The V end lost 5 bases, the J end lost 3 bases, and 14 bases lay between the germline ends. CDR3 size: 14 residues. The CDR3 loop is CASSERQGLYEQYF. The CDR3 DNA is TGTGCCAGCAGCGAACGTCAGGGACTCTACGAGCAGTACTTC.

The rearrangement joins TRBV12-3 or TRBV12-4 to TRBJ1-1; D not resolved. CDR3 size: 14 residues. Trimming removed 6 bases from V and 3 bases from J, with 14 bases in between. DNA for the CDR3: TGTGCCAGCAGAACGACCCGAAGGGACACTGAAGCTTTCTTT. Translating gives CASRTTRRDTEAFF.

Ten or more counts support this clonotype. CDR3 in amino acids: CASSFGYRSSYEQYF. The DNA of the CDR3 is TGTGCCAGCAGTTTTGGCTACAGGAGCTCCTACGAGCAGTACTTC. The V and J genes are TRBV28 and TRBJ2-7, with a tentative D call TRBD1 (5 bases). Looked up from germline, CDR1 is MDHEN and CDR2 is SYDVKM. Trimming left V 3 bases short and J 0 bases short, with 12 bases between. This CDR3 is 15 amino acids long. Full variable domain (missing parts from reference TRBV28 and TRBJ2-7): DVKVTQSSRYLVKRTGEKVFLECVQDMDHENMFWYRQDPGLGLRLIYFSYDVKMKEKGDIPEGYSVSREKKERFSLILESASTNQTSMYLCASSFGYRSSYEQYFGPGTRLTVT.

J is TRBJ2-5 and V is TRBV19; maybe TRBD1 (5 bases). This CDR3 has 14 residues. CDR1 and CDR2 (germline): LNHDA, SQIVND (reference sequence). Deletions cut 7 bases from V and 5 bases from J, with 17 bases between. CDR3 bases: TGTGCCAGTACCTCTCGCGGACAACCTGAGACCCAGTACTTC. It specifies CASTSRGQPETQYF.

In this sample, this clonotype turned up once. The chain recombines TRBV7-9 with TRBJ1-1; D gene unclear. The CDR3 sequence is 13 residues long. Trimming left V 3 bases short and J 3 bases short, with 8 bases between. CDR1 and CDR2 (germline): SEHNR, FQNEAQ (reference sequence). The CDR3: CASSFVGDTEAFF. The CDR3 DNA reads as TGTGCCAGCAGCTTCGTGGGAGACACTGAAGCTTTCTTT.

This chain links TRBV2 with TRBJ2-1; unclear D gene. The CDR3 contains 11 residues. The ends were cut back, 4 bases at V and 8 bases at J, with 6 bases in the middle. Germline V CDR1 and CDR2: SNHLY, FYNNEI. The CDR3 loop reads CASSGTDEQFF. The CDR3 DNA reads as TGTGCCAGCAGTGGTACCGATGAGCAGTTCTTC. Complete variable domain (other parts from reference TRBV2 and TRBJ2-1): EPEVTQTPSHQVTQMGQEVILRCVPISNHLYFYWYRQILGQKVEFLVSFYNNEISEKSEIFDDQFSVERPDGSNFTLKIRSTKLEDSAMYFCASSGTDEQFFGPGTRLTVL.

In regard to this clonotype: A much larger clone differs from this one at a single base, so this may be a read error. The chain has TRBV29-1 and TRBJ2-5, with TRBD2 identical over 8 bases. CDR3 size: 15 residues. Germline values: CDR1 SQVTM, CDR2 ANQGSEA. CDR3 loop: CSVARLARRRETQCF. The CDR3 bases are TGCAGCGTCGCCAGACTAGCGCGAAGGCGAGAGACCCAGTGCTTC. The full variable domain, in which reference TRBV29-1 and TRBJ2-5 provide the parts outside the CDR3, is SAVISQKPSRDICQRGTSLTIQCQVDSQVTMMFWYRQQPGQSLTLIATANQGSEATYESGFVIDKFPISRPNLTFSTLTVSNMSPEDSSIYLCSVARLARRRETQCFGPGTRLLVL.

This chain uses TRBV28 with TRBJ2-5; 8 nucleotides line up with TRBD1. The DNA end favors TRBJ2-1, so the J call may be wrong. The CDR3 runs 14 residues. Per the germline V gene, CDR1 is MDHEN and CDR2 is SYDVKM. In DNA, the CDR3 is TGTGCCAGCAGTACGCTACAGGGGGTCAATGAGCAGTTCTTC. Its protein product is CASSTLQGVNEQFF.

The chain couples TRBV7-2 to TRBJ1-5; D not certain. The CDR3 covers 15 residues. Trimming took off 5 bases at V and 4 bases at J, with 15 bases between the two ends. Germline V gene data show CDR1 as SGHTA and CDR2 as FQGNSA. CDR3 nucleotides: TGTGCCAGCAGCGTTGTGAGCGGCCTAAATCAGCCCCAGCATTTT. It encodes CASSVVSGLNQPQHF.